What follows are 3 T cell receptor beta chains derived from one specimen sequenced in a study of T-cell reconstitution after alpha-beta-depleted transplantation in children. The authors prepared the TCRbeta library with unique molecular identifiers. TCRdb reprocessed the PCR reads via MiXCR and lists one record per CDR3 protein. The sample consists of roughly 790,000 distinct CDR3 sequences, 15% to 20% of them appearing once. The material was PBMCs, mostly from graft donor cells, obtained 360 days after TCRalphabeta/CD19-depleted stem cell transplant. Source of these receptors: a male patient younger than 18 who had a stem cell transplant for acute lymphoblastic leukemia, so the T cells may come from the graft donor.

In this sample, this clonotype turned up a few times. The chain links TRBV20-1 to TRBJ2-5; TRBD2 agrees at 11 bases. With V trimmed by 6 bases and J by 8 bases, 8 bases remained unmatched. Germline-derived CDR1 and CDR2 are DFQATT and SNEGSKA (reference sequence). This CDR3 has 13 amino acids. The CDR3 region is CSAVAGGPRTQYF. The CDR3 DNA reads TGCAGTGCGGTAGCGGGAGGGCCTCGTACCCAGTACTTC.

This clonotype was seen more than once but under ten times. The chain recombines TRBV7-3 with TRBJ2-1; perhaps D is TRBD1 or TRBD2 (7 bases each). Germline lookup yields CDR1 SGHTA and CDR2 FQGTGA. Trimming removed 5 bases from V and 4 bases from J, with 15 bases in between. The CDR3 contains 15 residues. In nucleotides, the CDR3 is TGTGCCAGCAGCCAGGGGGGGGCGGTTTACAATGAGCAGTTCTTC. Protein product: CASSQGGAVYNEQFF.

This clonotype was observed a handful of times. J is TRBJ2-3 and V is TRBV20-1; D possibly corresponds to TRBD2 (5 bases). This CDR3 region has 17 residues. In germline, CDR1 is DFQATT, CDR2 SNEGSKA (reference sequence). The ends were cut back, 0 bases at V and 0 bases at J, with 16 bases in the middle. The CDR3 is CSARDGAEPSSTDTQYF. The CDR3 DNA is TGCAGTGCTAGAGACGGAGCGGAGCCCTCTAGCACAGATACGCAGTATTTT.